This T cell receptor (beta chain) was observed in a study of T cells in localized non-small cell lung cancer (dated by TCRdb to 2018 to 2020). For context, the study as a whole: The study examined T cell repertoires in approximately 240 patients with early-stage NSCLC and compared tumors with uninvolved tumor-adjacent lungs. The cohort was made up of fewer than 250 treatment-naive NSCLC patients whose localized lung tumors had been resected. The mean age of the NSCLC patients was about 70 years, with 120 to 150 men and around 99 women.

At diagnosis, peripheral blood, uninvolved tumor-adjacent lung and tumor were collected and were preserved as a mix of fresh-frozen and FFPE material. Blood samples were analyzed as peripheral blood mononuclear cells for TCR repertoire profiling. CDR1 and CDR2 (KGHSH, LQKENI) derive from the germline V gene. The trim is 2 bases for V and 5 bases for J, with a gap of 10 bases between the germline ends. The CDR3 numbers 14 residues from cysteine through phenylalanine. The CDR3 DNA has 42 bases and is translated from base 1. Notes on this clone: Its antigen is still unknown. No quality values exist for individual bases; no much larger clone is one base distant.

Results the study describes overall, beyond this receptor: Because multi-region sequencing of the tumors was not done, intratumor heterogeneity could not be ruled out. Since the design was exploratory, TCR variables were selected using unadjusted p-values with no false-discovery rate correction. A median of 57 of the top 100 tumor clones turned up in the paired uninvolved adjacent lung, and fewer than 35 of those clones also ranked among the top 100 of that same adjacent lung. Higher T cell density in blood was associated with longer overall survival, whereas higher clonality in adjacent lung was associated with shorter survival. The highest T cell clonality was observed in uninvolved tumor-adjacent lung, where clonality exceeded that of tumor, suggesting that antigenic responses were more focused in uninvolved tumor-adjacent lung.

The immunoSEQ Assay was used to sequence TCR beta CDR3 regions from DNA. The original pipeline was this. T cell density was computed as TCR beta template counts normalized to usable DNA estimated by amplifying housekeeping genes. The preseqR package was used to estimate richness by extrapolating to 400,000 templates for PBMC samples and to 120,000 templates for tissue samples. Clonality was calculated as one minus Pielou's evenness. To identify tissue-enriched TCRs, differential abundance testing was run on productive amino-acid clonotypes with a minimum total count of 5 and an alpha of 0.1. The Jaccard Index and the Morisita Overlap Index were used to quantify repertoire overlap between compartments. GLIPH grouped TCR beta CDR3s together with public tetramer-defined viral CDR3s, and a viral motif had to include at least three viral sequences and show V-gene enrichment. In its TCRdb copy, this immuneACCESS table keeps in-frame sequences only and misses some clones. Where compared with another copy, unresolved V genes explain less than half of these, and the others have no known cause. From that table come the V and J calls and clone size; the DNA was used to work out D and trimming. This sample is represented by around 53,000 clones; about 78% of them were singletons. Of the sample, approximately 4.8% is held by the ten largest clones.

Recombination connected TRBV18 to TRBJ1-3, and perhaps TRBD1 as D gene, on 5 matching bases. This sample comprised PBMCs, obtained before any cancer treatment. This clonotype was sampled from a woman aged 40-70 years with stage II lung adenocarcinoma. The bases read TGTGCCAGCTCACCAACAGGAAGGAGAAACACCATATATTTT. The encoded protein is CASSPTGRRNTIYF. Beyond the CDR3, the reference TRBV18 and TRBJ1-3 genes provide the residues; the full variable domain reads: NAGVMQNPRHLVRRRGQEARLRCSPMKGHSHVYWYRQLPEEGLKFMVYLQKENIIDESGMPKERFSAEFPKEGPSILRIQQVVRGDSAAYFCASSPTGRRNTIYFGEGSWLTVV.